The rows below give T cell receptor beta chains drawn from one sample of a study of shared clonotypes between healthy human individuals. TCRdb's copy holds only in-frame clones and misses some; the assay was immunoSEQ multiplex PCR. The sample lists about 980,000 clones, about three quarters seen once, with approximately 1.5% in the top ten. The sequenced sample was memory CD4+ T cells sorted from blood. These receptors all come from a man aged 18 to 29 in good health. Each CDR3 is given with its conserved first and last residue. Each record gives: J gene, D gene, clone size, V gene, CDR3 DNA, CDR3 protein. The D gene is left open where the match is weak. Expanded clones are given a class, and other clones once, few, many or no size at all.

>TRBJ1-4|TRBD1|-|TRBV6-1
TGTGCCAGCAGTGCAGGGACAGTGGGTGAAAAACTGTTTTTT
CASSAGTVGEKLFF
>TRBJ2-4|-|once|TRBV29-1
TGCAGCGTTGATTTTGGGGAAAACATTCAGTACTTC
CSVDFGENIQYF
>TRBJ2-3|TRBD2|few|TRBV18
TGTGCCAGCTCACCCGCGACTAGCCAAGGAACAGATACGCAGTATTTT
CASSPATSQGTDTQYF
>TRBJ2-7|TRBD1|once|TRBV6-6
TGTGCCAGCAGCCGAGGGGGCCGTAGCTCCTACGAGCAGTACTTC
CASSRGGRSSYEQYF
>TRBJ2-3|-|-|TRBV18
TGTGCCAGCTCACCAGGTCCGGGGGCCACAGATACGCAGTATTTT
CASSPGPGATDTQYF
>TRBJ2-3|-|-|TRBV28
TGTGCCAGCAGTCCTACCGCAGGGAGCTACACAGATACGCAGTATTTT
CASSPTAGSYTDTQYF
>TRBJ1-6|TRBD1|-|TRBV18
TGTGCCAGCTCACCTGAGCAGGGGGGCAATTCACCCCTCCACTTT
CASSPEQGGNSPLHF
>TRBJ2-7|-|-|TRBV30
TGTGCCTTCGCATTGATGGGGGGCGGCGAGCAGTACTTC
CAFALMGGGEQYF
>TRBJ2-7|-|-|TRBV28
TGTGCCAGCAGTTTTAGGGATCGGCAGCAGTACTTC
CASSFRDRQQYF
>TRBJ2-7|-|once|TRBV30
TGTGCCTGGGGGCAGGGAGCCACCTACGAGCAGTACTTC
CAWGQGATYEQYF
>TRBJ2-3|-|-|TRBV5-4
TGTGCCAGCAGCTTGTGGGGTACAGATACGCAGTATTTT
CASSLWGTDTQYF
>TRBJ2-2|-|-|TRBV2
TGTGCCAGCAGTAAGGGATCAGACACCGGGGAGCTGTTTTTT
CASSKGSDTGELFF
>TRBJ2-7|-|-|TRBV6-6
TGTGCCAGCAGTTCCCCCCGACTAATGATTTACGAGCAGTACTTC
CASSSPRLMIYEQYF
>TRBJ2-2|TRBD2|-|TRBV19
TGTGCCAGTACCCCACTAGCGGGGCCTACCGGGGAGCTGTTTTTT
CASTPLAGPTGELFF
>TRBJ2-5|TRBD1|once|TRBV2
TGTGCCAGCAGACGACAGGGATGGGAGACCCAGTACTTC
CASRRQGWETQYF
>TRBJ1-1|TRBD1|-|TRBV6-5
TGTGCCAGCAGTTACCTGGACAGGGGTGAAGCTTTCTTT
CASSYLDRGEAFF
>TRBJ2-3|TRBD1|many|TRBV11-2
TGTGCCAGCAGCTCCGGACAGGGCGCAGGGCACACAGATACGCAGTATTTT
CASSSGQGAGHTDTQYF
>TRBJ1-5|-|many|TRBV7-9
TGTGCCAGCAGCTTTCCTGGGGCGAATCAGCCCCAGCATTTT
CASSFPGANQPQHF
>TRBJ1-1|TRBD1|few|TRBV5-1
TGCGCCAGCACTAACTCAGGGGGCACTGAAGCTTTCTTT
CASTNSGGTEAFF
>TRBJ2-1|-|once|TRBV30
TGTGCCTGGAAAGACTACAATGAGCAGTTCTTC
CAWKDYNEQFF
>TRBJ1-2|-|-|TRBV28
TGTGCCAGCAATCAGGAGGGGGAGGGCTACACCTTC
CASNQEGEGYTF
>TRBJ1-2|-|-|TRBV19
TGTGCCAGTAGTGGACTTCGGGGGGTAGGCTACACCTTC
CASSGLRGVGYTF
>TRBJ2-1|TRBD2|few|TRBV7-9
TGTGCCAGCAGCTTAAATCTAGCGGGGTTCTACAATGAGCAGTTCTTC
CASSLNLAGFYNEQFF
>TRBJ2-7|-|-|TRBV7-8
TGTGCCAGCAGCTCCTTAAGTTCGGGGGAGCAGTACTTC
CASSSLSSGEQYF
>TRBJ2-1|-|-|TRBV11-2
TGTGCCAGCAGCTTAGAGCGGGCGTACAATGAGCAGTTCTTC
CASSLERAYNEQFF
>TRBJ1-1|TRBD1|-|TRBV7-9
TGTGCCAGCAGCCTAGGGACAGGGGTTAGGAACACTGAAGCTTTCTTT
CASSLGTGVRNTEAFF
>TRBJ2-2|TRBD2|-|TRBV19
TGTGCCAGTAGTATCTCATCTAGCGGCTACACCGGGGAGCTGTTTTTT
CASSISSSGYTGELFF
>TRBJ2-1|-|-|TRBV29-1
TGCAGCGGTCTACCGAGCTCCTACAATGAGCAGTTCTTC
CSGLPSSYNEQFF
>TRBJ1-1|-|-|TRBV30
TGTGCCTGGAGGTTCGTGAACACTGAAGCTTTCTTT
CAWRFVNTEAFF
>TRBJ1-2|-|-|TRBV15
TGTGCCACCAGCAGAGATCCAGGGGCCTCCTATGGCTACACCTTC
CATSRDPGASYGYTF
>TRBJ2-3|TRBD2|few|TRBV27
TGTGCCAGCAGTTTACGGACTAGCGGGAGAGGCACAGATACGCAGTATTTT
CASSLRTSGRGTDTQYF
>TRBJ2-5|-|-|TRBV5-1
TGCGCCAGCAGCTTGGCCCTAGACCCCAGGCTTCAAGAGACCCAGTACTTC
CASSLALDPRLQETQYF
>TRBJ2-7|TRBD1|-|TRBV5-8
TGTGCCAGCAGCCAGGAAAGGACAGGGCGGGCCTACGAGCAGTACTTC
CASSQERTGRAYEQYF
>TRBJ1-5|-|-|TRBV6-5
TGTGCCAGCAGTCCCCGGGGGGCTCCCCAGCATTTT
CASSPRGAPQHF
>TRBJ2-7|TRBD1|-|TRBV7-6
TGTGCCAGCAGCTTAGCGACAGGGGCCCACGAGCAGTACTTC
CASSLATGAHEQYF
>TRBJ2-1|-|-|TRBV5-4
TGTGCCAGCAGCCATAGCGGCCCCTCCTACAATGAGCAGTTCTTC
CASSHSGPSYNEQFF
>TRBJ1-1|TRBD1|-|TRBV10-3
TGTGCCATCAGGGACGACAGGGGAGGATACACTGAAGCTTTCTTT
CAIRDDRGGYTEAFF
>TRBJ1-2|-|-|TRBV28
TGTGCCACCATTGACCCTACAAAGCGCTACACCTTC
CATIDPTKRYTF
>TRBJ1-4|-|-|TRBV30
TGTGCCTGGAGCAGGACAGCGTACGGTAACGAAAAACTGTTTTTT
CAWSRTAYGNEKLFF
>TRBJ2-2|-|few|TRBV2
TGTGCCAGCAGTGAAGAAATCCTATTGGGGGAGCTGTTTTTT
CASSEEILLGELFF
>TRBJ2-7|TRBD1|-|TRBV18
TGTGCCAGCTCACTCGGGACAGGGGCCTCCTACGAGCAGTACTTC
CASSLGTGASYEQYF
>TRBJ2-1|-|-|TRBV5-5
TGTGCCAGCAGCTTCGAAACATCCAATGAGCAGTTCTTC
CASSFETSNEQFF
>TRBJ2-2|-|-|TRBV19
TGTGCCAGTAGTCCCCGACAGAACACCGGGGAGCTGTTTTTT
CASSPRQNTGELFF
>TRBJ1-2|-|-|TRBV2
TGTGCCAGCGGAGGACAGAGTACCCTCTATGGCTACACCTTC
CASGGQSTLYGYTF
>TRBJ1-5|TRBD1|-|TRBV18
TGTGCCAGCTCACTCGGACAGGGCTACCAGCCCCAGCATTTT
CASSLGQGYQPQHF
>TRBJ2-5|-|-|TRBV25-1
TGTGCCAGCCTAGGTTCGTACCAAGAGACCCAGTACTTC
CASLGSYQETQYF
>TRBJ1-3|-|-|TRBV6-1
TGTGCCACAGTCCAAGGCTACTCTGGAAACACCATATATTTT
CATVQGYSGNTIYF
>TRBJ2-1|TRBD2|-|TRBV7-2
TGTGCCAGCAGCTTAGTAATGGGACTAGCCCGAAATGAGCAGTTCTTC
CASSLVMGLARNEQFF
>TRBJ1-1|-|-|TRBV11-2
TGTGCCAGCAGCTTAGATAACATGAACACTGAAGCTTTCTTT
CASSLDNMNTEAFF
>TRBJ2-7|TRBD2|few|TRBV7-2
TGTGCCAGCAGCTCTACTAGCGACGCCTACGAGCAGTACTTC
CASSSTSDAYEQYF
>TRBJ2-6|-|-|TRBV2
TGTGCCAGCAGTGCCAGCTCTGGGGCCAACGTCCTGACTTTC
CASSASSGANVLTF
>TRBJ2-7|-|many|TRBV19
TGTGCCAGTAGTATAGGGGTCGCATACGAGCAGTACTTC
CASSIGVAYEQYF
>TRBJ1-1|-|-|TRBV6-1
TGTGCCAGCAGTGAACGTTTTTCGACGGAAGCTTTCTTT
CASSERFSTEAFF
>TRBJ1-6|TRBD1|-|TRBV18
TGTGCCAGCTCACCACCTGGGACAGTCAATTCACCCCTCCACTTT
CASSPPGTVNSPLHF
>TRBJ2-4|-|-|TRBV6-1
TGTGCCAGCAGTGAAGTAGGGGTCTTAAACATTCAGTACTTC
CASSEVGVLNIQYF
>TRBJ2-7|TRBD1|-|TRBV5-1
TGCGCCAGCAGCTTGCTAGGACAGGGACCCCCCTACGAGCAGTACTTC
CASSLLGQGPPYEQYF
>TRBJ1-1|-|once|TRBV10-1
TGCGCCAGCAGTCCGGGATTAAAAACTGAAGCTTTCTTT
CASSPGLKTEAFF
>TRBJ1-1|TRBD1|-|TRBV19
TGTGCCAGTAGCAGGGGGGAGGCTGAAGCTTTCTTT
CASSRGEAEAFF
>TRBJ1-5|-|-|TRBV28
TGTGCCAGCAGTTTGACAGAGCGCAATCAGCCCCAGCATTTT
CASSLTERNQPQHF
>TRBJ2-7|-|few|TRBV7-2
TGTGCCAGCAGCTTCGGTACCGAATCCTACGAGCAGTACTTC
CASSFGTESYEQYF